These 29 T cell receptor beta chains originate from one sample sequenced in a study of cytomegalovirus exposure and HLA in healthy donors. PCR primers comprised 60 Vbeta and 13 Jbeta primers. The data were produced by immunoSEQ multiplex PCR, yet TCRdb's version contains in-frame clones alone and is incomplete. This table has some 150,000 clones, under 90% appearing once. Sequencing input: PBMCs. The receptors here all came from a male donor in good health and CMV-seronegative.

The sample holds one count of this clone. CDR3 sequence: CASSLLAGANTGELFF. The CDR3 nucleotides read TGTGCCAGCAGTTTATTAGCGGGAGCGAACACCGGGGAGCTGTTTTTT. The chain uses TRBV6-5 and TRBJ2-2; TRBD2 aligns across 9 bases. CDR3 size: 16 residues. V was pared by 4 bases and J by 0 bases, with 3 bases of the junction left unmatched. Germline V gene sequence: CDR1 MNHEY, CDR2 SVGAGI.

The CDR3 nucleotides read TGTGCCAGCAGCCCCGCGCGCCCGCATGGCTACACCTTC. This translates into CASSPARPHGYTF. This chain uses TRBV28 with TRBJ1-2, with D hard to call. The length of the CDR3 is 13 residues. In germline, CDR1 is MDHEN, CDR2 SYDVKM. Trimming removed 6 bases from V and 6 bases from J, with 14 bases in between.

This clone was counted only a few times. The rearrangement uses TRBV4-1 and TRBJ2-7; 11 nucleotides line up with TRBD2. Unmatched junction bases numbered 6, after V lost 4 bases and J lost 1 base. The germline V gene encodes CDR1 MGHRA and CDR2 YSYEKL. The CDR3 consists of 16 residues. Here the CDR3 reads CASSRMLAGGSYEQYF. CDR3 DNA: TGCGCCAGCAGCCGGATGCTAGCGGGAGGTTCCTACGAGCAGTACTTC.

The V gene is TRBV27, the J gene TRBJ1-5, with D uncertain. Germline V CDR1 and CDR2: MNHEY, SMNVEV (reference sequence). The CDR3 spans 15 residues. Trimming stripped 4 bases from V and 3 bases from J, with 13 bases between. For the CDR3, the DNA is TGTGCCAGCAGTTCCACGGTTGGTCTCAATCAGCCCCAGCATTTT. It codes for CASSSTVGLNQPQHF.

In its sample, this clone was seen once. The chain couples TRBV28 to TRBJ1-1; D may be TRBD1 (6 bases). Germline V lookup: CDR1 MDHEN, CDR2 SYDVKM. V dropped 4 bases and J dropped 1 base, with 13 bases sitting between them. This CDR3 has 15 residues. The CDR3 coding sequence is TGTGCCAGCAGTTCCGGACAGTTTTCGAACACTGAAGCTTTCTTT. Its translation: CASSSGQFSNTEAFF. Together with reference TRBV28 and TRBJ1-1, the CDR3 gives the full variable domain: DVKVTQSSRYLVKRTGEKVFLECVQDMDHENMFWYRQDPGLGLRLIYFSYDVKMKEKGDIPEGYSVSREKKERFSLILESASTNQTSMYLCASSSGQFSNTEAFFGQGTRLTVV.

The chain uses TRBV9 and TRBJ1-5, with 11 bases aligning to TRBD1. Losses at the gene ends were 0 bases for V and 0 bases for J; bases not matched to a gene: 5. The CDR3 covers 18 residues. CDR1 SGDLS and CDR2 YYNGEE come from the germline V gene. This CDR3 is CASSVGTGGRGSNQPQHF. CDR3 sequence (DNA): TGTGCCAGCAGCGTAGGGACAGGGGGCCGGGGTAGCAATCAGCCCCAGCATTTT.

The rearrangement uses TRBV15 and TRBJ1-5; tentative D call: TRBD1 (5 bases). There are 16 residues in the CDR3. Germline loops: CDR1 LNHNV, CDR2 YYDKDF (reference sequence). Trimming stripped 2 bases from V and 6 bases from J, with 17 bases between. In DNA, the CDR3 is TGTGCCACCAGCAGAACCAGTGACAGAGATTCTCAGCCCCAGCATTTT. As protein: CATSRTSDRDSQPQHF.

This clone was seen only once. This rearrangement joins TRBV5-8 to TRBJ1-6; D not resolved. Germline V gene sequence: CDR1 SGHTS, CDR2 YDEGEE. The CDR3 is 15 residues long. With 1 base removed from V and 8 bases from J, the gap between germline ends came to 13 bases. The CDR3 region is CASSLQVGRYSPLHF. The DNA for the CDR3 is TGTGCCAGCAGCTTGCAGGTTGGGCGATATTCACCCCTCCACTTT.

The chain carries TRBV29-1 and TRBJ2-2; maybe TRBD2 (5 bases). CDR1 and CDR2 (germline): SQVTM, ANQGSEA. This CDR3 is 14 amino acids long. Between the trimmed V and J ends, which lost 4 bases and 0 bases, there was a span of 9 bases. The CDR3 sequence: CSVVPGTNTGELFF. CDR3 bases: TGCAGCGTTGTTCCGGGGACGAACACCGGGGAGCTGTTTTTT.

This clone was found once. The chain's CDR3 is CASSVVEAGYGYTF. CDR3 in DNA: TGTGCCAGCAGCGTAGTTGAGGCAGGGTATGGCTACACCTTC. The rearrangement links TRBV9 to TRBJ1-2; possible D gene TRBD1, 5 bases. The CDR3 has 14 residues. The V end was cut by 0 bases, the J end by 5 bases, with 11 bases between. Germline loops: CDR1 SGDLS, CDR2 YYNGEE.

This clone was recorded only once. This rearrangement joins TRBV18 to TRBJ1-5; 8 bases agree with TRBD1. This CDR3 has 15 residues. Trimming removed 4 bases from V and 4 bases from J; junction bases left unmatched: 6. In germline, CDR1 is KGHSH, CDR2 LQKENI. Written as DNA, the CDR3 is TGTGCCAGCTCACGACAGGGGATGAAAAATCAGCCCCAGCATTTT. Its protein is CASSRQGMKNQPQHF.

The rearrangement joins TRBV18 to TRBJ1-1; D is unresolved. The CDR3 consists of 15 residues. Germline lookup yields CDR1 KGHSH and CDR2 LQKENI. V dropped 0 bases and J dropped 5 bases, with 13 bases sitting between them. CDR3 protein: CASSPPNSGKTEAFF. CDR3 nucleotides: TGTGCCAGCTCACCACCGAACAGCGGTAAAACTGAAGCTTTCTTT. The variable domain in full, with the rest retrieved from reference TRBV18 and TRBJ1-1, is NAGVMQNPRHLVRRRGQEARLRCSPMKGHSHVYWYRQLPEEGLKFMVYLQKENIIDESGMPKERFSAEFPKEGPSILRIQQVVRGDSAAYFCASSPPNSGKTEAFFGQGTRLTVV.

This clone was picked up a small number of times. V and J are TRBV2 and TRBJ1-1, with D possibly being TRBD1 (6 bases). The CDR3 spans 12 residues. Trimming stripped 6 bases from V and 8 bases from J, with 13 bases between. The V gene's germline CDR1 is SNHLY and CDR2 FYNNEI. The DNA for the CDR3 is TGTGCCAGCAGGGCCGACAGGAGCGAAGCTTTCTTT. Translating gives CASRADRSEAFF.

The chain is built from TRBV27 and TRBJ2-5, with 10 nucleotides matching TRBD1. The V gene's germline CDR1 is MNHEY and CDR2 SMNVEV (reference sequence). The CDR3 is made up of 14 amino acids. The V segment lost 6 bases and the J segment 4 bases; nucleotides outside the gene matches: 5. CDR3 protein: CASRGWDRGETQYF. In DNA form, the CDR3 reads TGTGCCAGCAGAGGGTGGGACAGGGGAGAGACCCAGTACTTC.

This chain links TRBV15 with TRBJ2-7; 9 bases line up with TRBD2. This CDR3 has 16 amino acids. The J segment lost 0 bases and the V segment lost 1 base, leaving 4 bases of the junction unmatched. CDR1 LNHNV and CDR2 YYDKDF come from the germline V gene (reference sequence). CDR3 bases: TGTGCCACCAGCAGAGGTGGGACTAGCCGCTCCTACGAGCAGTACTTC. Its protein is CATSRGGTSRSYEQYF.

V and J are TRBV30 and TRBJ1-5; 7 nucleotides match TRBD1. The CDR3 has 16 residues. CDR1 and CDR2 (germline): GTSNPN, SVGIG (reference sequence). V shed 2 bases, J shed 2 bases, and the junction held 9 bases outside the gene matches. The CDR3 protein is CAWSKYRGPRNQPQHF. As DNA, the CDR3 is TGTGCCTGGAGTAAGTACAGGGGTCCGCGCAATCAGCCCCAGCATTTT. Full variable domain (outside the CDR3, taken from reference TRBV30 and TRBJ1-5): SQTIHQWPATLVQPVGSPLSLECTVEGTSNPNLYWYRQAAGRGLQLLFYSVGIGQISSEVPQNLSASRPQDRQFILSSKKLLLSDSGFYLCAWSKYRGPRNQPQHFGDGTRLSIL.

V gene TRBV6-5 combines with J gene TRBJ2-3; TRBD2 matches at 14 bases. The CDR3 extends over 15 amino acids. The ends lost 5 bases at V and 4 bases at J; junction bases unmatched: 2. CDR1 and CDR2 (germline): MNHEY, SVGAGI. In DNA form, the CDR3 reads TGTGCCAGCAGTCGGACTAGCGGGGGGTCAGATACGCAGTATTTT. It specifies CASSRTSGGSDTQYF.

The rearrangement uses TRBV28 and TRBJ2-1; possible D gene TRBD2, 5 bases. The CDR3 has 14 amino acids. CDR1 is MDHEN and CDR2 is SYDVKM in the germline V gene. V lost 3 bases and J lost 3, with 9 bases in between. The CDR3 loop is CASSFRGDYNEQFF. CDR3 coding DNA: TGTGCCAGCAGTTTCCGGGGAGACTACAATGAGCAGTTCTTC.

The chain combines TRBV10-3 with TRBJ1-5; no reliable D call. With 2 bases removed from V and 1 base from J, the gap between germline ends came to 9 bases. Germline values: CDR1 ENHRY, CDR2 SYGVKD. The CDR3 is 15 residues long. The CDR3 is CAISEGRGSNQPQHF. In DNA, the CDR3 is TGTGCCATCAGTGAGGGTCGGGGAAGCAATCAGCCCCAGCATTTT.

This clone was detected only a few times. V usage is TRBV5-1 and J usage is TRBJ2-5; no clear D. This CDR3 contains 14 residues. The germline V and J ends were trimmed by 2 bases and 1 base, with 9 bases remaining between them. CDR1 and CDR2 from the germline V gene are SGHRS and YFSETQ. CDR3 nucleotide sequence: TGCGCCAGCAGCTTCGGGTTTGTCCAAGAGACCCAGTACTTC. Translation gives CASSFGFVQETQYF.

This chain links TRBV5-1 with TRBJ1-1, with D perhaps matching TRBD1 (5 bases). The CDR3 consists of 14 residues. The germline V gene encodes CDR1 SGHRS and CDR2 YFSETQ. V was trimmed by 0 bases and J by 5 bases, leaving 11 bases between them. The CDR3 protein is CASSLEGHGTEAFF. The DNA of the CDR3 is TGCGCCAGCAGCTTGGAAGGACACGGGACTGAAGCTTTCTTT.

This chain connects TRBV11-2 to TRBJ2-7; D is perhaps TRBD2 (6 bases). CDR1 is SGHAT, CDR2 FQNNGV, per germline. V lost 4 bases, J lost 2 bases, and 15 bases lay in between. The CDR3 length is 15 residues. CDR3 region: CASSSAGGGTYEQYF. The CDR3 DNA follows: TGTGCCAGCAGCTCAGCCGGGGGAGGCACCTACGAGCAGTACTTC.

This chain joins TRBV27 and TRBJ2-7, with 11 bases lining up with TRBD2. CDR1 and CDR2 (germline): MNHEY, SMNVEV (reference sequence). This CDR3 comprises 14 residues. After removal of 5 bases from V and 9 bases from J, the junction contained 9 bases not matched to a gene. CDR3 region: CASSLAGGPDRQYF. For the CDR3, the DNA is TGTGCCAGCAGTCTAGCGGGAGGCCCCGACCGGCAGTACTTC.

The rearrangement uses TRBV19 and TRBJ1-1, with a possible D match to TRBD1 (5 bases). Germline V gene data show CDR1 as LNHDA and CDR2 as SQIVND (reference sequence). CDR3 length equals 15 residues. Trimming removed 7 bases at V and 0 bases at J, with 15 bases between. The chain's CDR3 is CASTYAGGMNTEAFF. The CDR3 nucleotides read TGTGCCAGTACCTACGCCGGGGGGATGAACACTGAAGCTTTCTTT. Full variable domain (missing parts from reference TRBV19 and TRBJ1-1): DGGITQSPKYLFRKEGQNVTLSCEQNLNHDAMYWYRQDPGQGLRLIYYSQIVNDFQKGDIAEGYSVSREKKESFPLTVTSAQKNPTAFYLCASTYAGGMNTEAFFGQGTRLTVV.

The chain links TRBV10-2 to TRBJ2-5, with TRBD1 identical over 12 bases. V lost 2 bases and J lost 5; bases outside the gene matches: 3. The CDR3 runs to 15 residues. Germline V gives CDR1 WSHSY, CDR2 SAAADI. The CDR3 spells CASSEGTGGFETQYF. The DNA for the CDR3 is TGCGCCAGCAGTGAGGGGACAGGGGGCTTCGAGACCCAGTACTTC.

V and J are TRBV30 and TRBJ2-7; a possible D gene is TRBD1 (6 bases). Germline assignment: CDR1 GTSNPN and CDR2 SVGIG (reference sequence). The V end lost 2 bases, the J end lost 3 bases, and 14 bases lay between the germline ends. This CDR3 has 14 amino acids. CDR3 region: CAWSQTDRYYEQYF. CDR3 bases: TGTGCCTGGAGTCAAACCGACAGGTACTACGAGCAGTACTTC. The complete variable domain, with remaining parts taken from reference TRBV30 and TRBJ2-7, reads SQTIHQWPATLVQPVGSPLSLECTVEGTSNPNLYWYRQAAGRGLQLLFYSVGIGQISSEVPQNLSASRPQDRQFILSSKKLLLSDSGFYLCAWSQTDRYYEQYFGPGTRLTVT.

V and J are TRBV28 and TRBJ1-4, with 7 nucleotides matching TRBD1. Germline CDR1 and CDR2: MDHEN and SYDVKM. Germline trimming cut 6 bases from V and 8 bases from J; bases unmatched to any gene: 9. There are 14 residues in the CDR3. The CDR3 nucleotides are TGTGCCAGCAGACAGACAGGGATAAGGGAAAAACTGTTTTTT. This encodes CASRQTGIREKLFF.

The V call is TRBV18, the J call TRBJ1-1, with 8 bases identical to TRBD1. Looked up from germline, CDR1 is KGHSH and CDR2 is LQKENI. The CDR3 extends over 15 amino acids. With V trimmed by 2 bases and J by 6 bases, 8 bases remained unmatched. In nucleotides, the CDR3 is TGTGCCAGCTCACCAGGAGCAGGGGGCGCCGCTGAAGCTTTCTTT. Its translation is CASSPGAGGAAEAFF.

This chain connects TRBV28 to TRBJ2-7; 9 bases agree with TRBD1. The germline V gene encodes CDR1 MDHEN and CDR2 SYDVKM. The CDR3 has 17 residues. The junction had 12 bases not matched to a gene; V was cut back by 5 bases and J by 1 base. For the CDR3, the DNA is TGTGCCAGCAGTCCCTCCACCCCCGGGACAGGGTCCTACGAGCAGTACTTC. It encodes CASSPSTPGTGSYEQYF.